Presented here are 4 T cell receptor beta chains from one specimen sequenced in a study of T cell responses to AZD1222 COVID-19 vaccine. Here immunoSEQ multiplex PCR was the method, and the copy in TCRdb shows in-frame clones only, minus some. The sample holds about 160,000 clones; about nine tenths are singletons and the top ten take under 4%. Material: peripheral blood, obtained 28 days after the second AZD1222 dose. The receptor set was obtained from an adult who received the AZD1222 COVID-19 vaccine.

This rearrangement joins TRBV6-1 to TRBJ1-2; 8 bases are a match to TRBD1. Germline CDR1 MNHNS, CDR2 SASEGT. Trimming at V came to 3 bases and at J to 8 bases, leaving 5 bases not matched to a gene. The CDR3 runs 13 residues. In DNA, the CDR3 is TGTGCCAGCAGTGACCGACAGGGGCTAGGCTACACCTTC. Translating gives CASSDRQGLGYTF.

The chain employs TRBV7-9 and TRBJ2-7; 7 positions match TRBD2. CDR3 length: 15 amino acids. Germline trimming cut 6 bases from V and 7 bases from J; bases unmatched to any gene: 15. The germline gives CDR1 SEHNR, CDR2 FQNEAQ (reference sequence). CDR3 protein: CASRSPGGEVQEQYF. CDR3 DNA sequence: TGTGCCAGCAGATCACCTGGGGGGGAGGTTCAAGAGCAGTACTTC.

In nucleotides, the CDR3 is TGCGCCAGCAGCCCTATGACTAGCGACTCCTACAATGAGCAGTTCTTC. Translating it yields CASSPMTSDSYNEQFF. J is TRBJ2-1 and V is TRBV5-1; TRBD2 aligns across 8 bases. CDR1 SGHRS and CDR2 YFSETQ come from the germline V gene. The CDR3 contains 16 residues. V was clipped by 4 bases and J by 0 bases; unmatched bases: 6.

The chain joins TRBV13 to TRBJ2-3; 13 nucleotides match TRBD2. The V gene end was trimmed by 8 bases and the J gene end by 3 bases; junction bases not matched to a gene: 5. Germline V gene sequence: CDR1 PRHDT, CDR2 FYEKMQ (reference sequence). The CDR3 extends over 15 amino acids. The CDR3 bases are TGTGCCAGCCCTGGACTAGCGGGAGAGACAGATACGCAGTATTTT. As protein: CASPGLAGETDTQYF.